This record looks at one T cell receptor beta chain sequence and its context. Per the original data handling: Reference gene primer amplification gave estimated nucleated cell counts. Sequenced by immunoSEQ multiplex PCR; TCRdb stores in-frame clones only, minus some. V and J calls and clone size come straight from that table; D and trimming were deduced from the DNA. Counted here are about 230,000 clones, over 70% occurring once; the ten biggest clones make up approximately 7.9%. CDR3 size: 15 residues. CDR1 is MDHEN and CDR2 is SYDVKM in the germline V gene. The J segment lost 0 bases and the V segment lost 6 bases, leaving 7 bases of the junction unmatched. The record originates from a study of blood T cell repertoires in COVID-19. Study information: Whether acute or convalescent, the COVID-19 samples came from the United States, Italy and Spain. PBMCs, B-cell-depleted T cells, or T cells were the source of the cDNA or gDNA that made up the material.

The sample taken for sequencing was peripheral blood. The TCR comes from a woman older than 75 with acute or convalescent COVID-19. The rearrangement links TRBV28 to TRBJ1-1; 7 bases are shared with TRBD1. The CDR3 region has the DNA TGTGCCAGCAGCGGGACAGACTTCATGAACACTGAAGCTTTCTTT. It translates to CASSGTDFMNTEAFF.